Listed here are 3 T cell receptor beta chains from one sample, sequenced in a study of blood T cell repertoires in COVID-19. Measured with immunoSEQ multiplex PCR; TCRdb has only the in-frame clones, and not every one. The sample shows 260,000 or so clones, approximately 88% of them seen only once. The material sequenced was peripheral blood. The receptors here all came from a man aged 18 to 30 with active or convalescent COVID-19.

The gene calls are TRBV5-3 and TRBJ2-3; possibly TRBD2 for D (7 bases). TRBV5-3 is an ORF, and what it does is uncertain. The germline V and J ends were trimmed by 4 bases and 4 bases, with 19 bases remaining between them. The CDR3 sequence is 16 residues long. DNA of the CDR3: TGTGCCAGAAGCCGCCTTTGGGGGGGGCGCGCAGATACGCAGTATTTT. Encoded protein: CARSRLWGGRADTQYF.

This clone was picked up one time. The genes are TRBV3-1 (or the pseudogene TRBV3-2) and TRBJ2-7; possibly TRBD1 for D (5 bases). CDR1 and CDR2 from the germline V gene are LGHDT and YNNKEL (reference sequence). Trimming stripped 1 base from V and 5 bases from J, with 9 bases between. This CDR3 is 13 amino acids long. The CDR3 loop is CASSQVMGHEQYF. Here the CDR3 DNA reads TGTGCCAGCAGCCAAGTAATGGGGCACGAGCAGTACTTC.

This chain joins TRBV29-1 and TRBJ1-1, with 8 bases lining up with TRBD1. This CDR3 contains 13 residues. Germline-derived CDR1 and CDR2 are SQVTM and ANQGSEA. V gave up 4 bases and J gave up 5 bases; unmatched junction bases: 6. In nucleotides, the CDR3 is TGCAGCGTTGCCCCAGGGGGCTCGACTGAAGCTTTCTTT. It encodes CSVAPGGSTEAFF.